The clone carrying this TCR beta chain was seen repeatedly, ten times or more. The antigen remains undetermined. Germline assignment: CDR1 SQVTM and CDR2 ANQGSEA. This CDR3 spans 13 amino acids. Trimming removed 1 base at V and 4 bases at J, with 9 bases between. These data belong to a study of T-cell memory formation after mild COVID-19. Across the whole study: The two donors had largely donor-specific TCR clusters. Notes on the study in general: Pre-infection memory harbored some responding clones, suggesting cross-reactive memory joined.

TCRdb re-called the 5' RACE reads through MiXCR, storing one row per CDR3 protein. The data hold more than 450,000 distinct CDR3 sequences, with approximately 19% observed a single time. The rearrangement uses TRBV29-1 and TRBJ2-3; D not certain. The sequence was obtained from an adult woman who had mild COVID-19 (a few samples of this study predate the infection). Cell type and time point are not known. The sample taken for sequencing was PBMCs or a T cell subset sorted from them (not recorded which). CDR3 amino acids: CSVEGQSADTQYF. The CDR3 DNA is TGCAGCGTTGAAGGGCAGTCTGCAGATACGCAGTATTTT.